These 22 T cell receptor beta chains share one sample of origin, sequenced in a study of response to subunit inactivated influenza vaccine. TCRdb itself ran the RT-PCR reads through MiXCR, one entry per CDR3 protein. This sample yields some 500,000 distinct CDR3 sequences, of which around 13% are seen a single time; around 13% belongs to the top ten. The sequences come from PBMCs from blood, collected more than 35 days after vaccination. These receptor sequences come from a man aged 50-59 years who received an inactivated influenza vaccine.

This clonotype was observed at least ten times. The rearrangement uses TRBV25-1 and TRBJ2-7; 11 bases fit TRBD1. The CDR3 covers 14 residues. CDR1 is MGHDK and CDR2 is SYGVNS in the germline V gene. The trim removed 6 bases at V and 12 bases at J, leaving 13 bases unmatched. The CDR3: CASRRGGTGGKAYF. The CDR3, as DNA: TGTGCCAGCAGGAGGGGTGGGACAGGGGGTAAGGCGTACTTC.

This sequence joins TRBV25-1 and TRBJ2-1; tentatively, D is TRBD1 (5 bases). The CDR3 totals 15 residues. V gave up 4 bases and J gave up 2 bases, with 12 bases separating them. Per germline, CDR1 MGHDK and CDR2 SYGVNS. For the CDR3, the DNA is TGTGCCAGCAGTGGACAGTACTTTCCCTACAATGAGCAGTTCTTC. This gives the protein CASSGQYFPYNEQFF.

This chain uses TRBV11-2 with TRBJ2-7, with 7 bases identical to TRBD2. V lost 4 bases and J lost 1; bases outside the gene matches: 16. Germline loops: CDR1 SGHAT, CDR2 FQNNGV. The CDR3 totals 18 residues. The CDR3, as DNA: TGTGCCAGCAGCTACAGTTTGGGCGGGAGCGGACGATCCTACGAGCAGTACTTC. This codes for CASSYSLGGSGRSYEQYF.

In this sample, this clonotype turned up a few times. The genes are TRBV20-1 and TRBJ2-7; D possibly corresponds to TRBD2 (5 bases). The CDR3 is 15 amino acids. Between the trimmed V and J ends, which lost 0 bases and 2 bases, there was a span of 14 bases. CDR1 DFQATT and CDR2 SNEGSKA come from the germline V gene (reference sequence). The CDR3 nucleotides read TGCAGTGCTAGAGATTTCGGACTTGCCACCTACGAGCAGTACTTC. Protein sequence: CSARDFGLATYEQYF.

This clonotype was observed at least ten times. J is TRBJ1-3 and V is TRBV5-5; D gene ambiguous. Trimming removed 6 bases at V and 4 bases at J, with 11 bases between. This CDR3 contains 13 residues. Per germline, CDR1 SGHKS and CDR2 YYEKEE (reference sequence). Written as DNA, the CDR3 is TGTGCCAGCACCACACTTGGGGGAAACACCATATATTTT. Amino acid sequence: CASTTLGGNTIYF.

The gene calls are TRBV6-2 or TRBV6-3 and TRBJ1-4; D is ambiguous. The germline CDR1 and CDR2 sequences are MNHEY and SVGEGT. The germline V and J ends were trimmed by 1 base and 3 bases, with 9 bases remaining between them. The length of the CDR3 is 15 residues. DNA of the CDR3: TGTGCCAGCAGTTACTTCATTTCAGCTAATGAAAAACTGTTTTTT. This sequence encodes CASSYFISANEKLFF.

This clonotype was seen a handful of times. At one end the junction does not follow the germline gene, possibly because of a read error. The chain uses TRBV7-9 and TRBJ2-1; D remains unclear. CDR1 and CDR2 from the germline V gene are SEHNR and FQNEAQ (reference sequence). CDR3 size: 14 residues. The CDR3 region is CASSLERVQDPLVF. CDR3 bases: TGTGCCAGCAGCTTAGAACGGGTGCAGGACCCCCTGGTCTTC. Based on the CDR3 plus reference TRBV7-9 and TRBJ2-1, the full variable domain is DTGVSQNPRHKITKRGQNVTFRCDPISEHNRLYWYRQTLGQGPEFLTYFQNEAQLEKSRLLSDRFSAERPKGSFSTLEIQRTEQGDSAMYLCASSLERVQDPLVFGPGTRLTVL.

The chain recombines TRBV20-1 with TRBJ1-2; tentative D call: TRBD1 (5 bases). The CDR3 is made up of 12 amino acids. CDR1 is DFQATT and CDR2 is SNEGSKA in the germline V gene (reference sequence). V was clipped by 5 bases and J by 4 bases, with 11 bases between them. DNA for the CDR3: TGCAGTGCTCGAGGGGACGGCTATGGCTACACCTTC. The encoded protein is CSARGDGYGYTF.

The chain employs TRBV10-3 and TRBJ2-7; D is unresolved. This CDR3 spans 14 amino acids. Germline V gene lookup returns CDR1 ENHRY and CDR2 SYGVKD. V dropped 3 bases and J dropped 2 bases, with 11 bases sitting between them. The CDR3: CAISDPGGAYEQYF. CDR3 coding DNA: TGTGCCATCAGTGACCCCGGTGGGGCCTACGAGCAGTACTTC.

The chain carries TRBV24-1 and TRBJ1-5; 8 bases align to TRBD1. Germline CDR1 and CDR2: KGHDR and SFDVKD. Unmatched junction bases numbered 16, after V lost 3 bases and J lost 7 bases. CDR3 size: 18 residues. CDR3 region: CATSDGGQGGTLGQPQHF. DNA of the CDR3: TGTGCCACCAGTGATGGTGGACAGGGAGGTACTCTCGGACAGCCCCAGCATTTT.

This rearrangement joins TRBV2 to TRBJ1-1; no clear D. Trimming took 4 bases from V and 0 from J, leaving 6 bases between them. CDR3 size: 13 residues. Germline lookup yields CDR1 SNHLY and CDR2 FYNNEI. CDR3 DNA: TGTGCCAGCAGTGCCAATCTGAACACTGAAGCTTTCTTT. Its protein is CASSANLNTEAFF.

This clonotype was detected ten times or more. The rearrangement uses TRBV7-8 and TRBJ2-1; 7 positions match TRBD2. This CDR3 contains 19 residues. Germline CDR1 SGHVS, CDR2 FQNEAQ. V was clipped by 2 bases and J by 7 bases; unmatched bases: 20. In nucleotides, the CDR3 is TGTGCCAGCAGCTTACGTCGTCCGTGGGCTAGCGGCTTTGTTAATGAGCAGTTCTTC. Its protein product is CASSLRRPWASGFVNEQFF.

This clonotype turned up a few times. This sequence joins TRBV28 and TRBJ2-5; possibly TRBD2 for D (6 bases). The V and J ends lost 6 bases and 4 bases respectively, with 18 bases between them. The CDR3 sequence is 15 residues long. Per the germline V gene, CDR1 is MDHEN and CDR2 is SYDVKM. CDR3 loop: CASSPGGRRAETQYF. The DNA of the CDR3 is TGTGCCAGCAGCCCCGGGGGACGCCGGGCAGAGACCCAGTACTTC.

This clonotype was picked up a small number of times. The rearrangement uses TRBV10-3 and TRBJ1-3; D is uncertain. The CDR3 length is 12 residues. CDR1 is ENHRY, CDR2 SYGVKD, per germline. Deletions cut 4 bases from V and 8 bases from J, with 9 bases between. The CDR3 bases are TGTGCCATCAGTGTGGACGGTGACACCATATATTTT. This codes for CAISVDGDTIYF.

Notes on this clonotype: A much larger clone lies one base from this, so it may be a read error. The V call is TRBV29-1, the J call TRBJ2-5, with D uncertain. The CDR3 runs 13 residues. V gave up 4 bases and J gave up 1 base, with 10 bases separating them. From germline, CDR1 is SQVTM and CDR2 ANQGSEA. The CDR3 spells CSVATRIQETQYF. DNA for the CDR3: TGCAGCGTTGCCACACGGATCCAAGAGACCCAGTACTTC.

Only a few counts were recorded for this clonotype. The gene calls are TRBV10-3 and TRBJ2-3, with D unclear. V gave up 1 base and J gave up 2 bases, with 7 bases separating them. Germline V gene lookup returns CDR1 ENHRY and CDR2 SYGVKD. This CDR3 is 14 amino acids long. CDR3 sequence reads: CAISELAVTDTQYF. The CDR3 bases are TGTGCCATCAGTGAGTTAGCTGTCACAGATACGCAGTATTTT.

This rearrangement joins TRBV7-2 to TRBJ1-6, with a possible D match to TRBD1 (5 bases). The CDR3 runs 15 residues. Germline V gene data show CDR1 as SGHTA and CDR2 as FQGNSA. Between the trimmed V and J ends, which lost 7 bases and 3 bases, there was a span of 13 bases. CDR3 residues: CASNPTVLYNSPLHF. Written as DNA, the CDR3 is TGTGCCAGCAACCCGACAGTACTCTATAATTCACCCCTCCACTTT.

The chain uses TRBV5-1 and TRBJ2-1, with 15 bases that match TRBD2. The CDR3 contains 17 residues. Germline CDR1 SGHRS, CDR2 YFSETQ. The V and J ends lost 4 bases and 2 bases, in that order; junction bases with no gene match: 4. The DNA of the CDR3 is TGCGCCAGCAGCGGGGGACTAGCGGGGGGCCCCTACAATGAGCAGTTCTTC. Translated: CASSGGLAGGPYNEQFF.

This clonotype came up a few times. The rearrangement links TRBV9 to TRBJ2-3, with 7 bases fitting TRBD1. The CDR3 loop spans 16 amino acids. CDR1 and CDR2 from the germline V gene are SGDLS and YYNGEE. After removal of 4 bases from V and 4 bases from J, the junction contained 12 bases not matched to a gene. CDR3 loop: CASSRAGTVRADTQYF. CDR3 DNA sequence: TGTGCCAGCAGCCGAGCCGGGACAGTCCGTGCAGATACGCAGTATTTT. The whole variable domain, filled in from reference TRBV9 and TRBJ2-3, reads DSGVTQTPKHLITATGQRVTLRCSPRSGDLSVYWYQQSLDQGLQFLIQYYNGEERAKGNILERFSAQQFPDLHSELNLSSLELGDSALYFCASSRAGTVRADTQYFGPGTRLTVL.

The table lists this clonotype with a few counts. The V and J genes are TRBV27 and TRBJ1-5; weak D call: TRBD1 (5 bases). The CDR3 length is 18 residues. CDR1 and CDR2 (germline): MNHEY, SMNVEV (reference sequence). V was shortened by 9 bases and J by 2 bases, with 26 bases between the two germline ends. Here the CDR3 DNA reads TGTGCCAGGCGACCCCAAAACCTCAGGGAAGAAGGCAATCAGCCCCAGCATTTT. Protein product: CARRPQNLREEGNQPQHF.

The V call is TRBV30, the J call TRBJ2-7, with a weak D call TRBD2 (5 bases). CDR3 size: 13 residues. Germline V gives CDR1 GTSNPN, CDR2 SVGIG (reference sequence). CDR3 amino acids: CAWDSGIGYEQYF. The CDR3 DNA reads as TGTGCGTGGGATTCGGGGATTGGCTACGAGCAGTACTTC.

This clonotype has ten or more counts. The CDR3 DNA reads TGCGCCAGCAGCTGGGGACAGGGGGATTACAATGAGCAGTTCTTC. This translates into CASSWGQGDYNEQFF. This rearrangement joins TRBV5-1 to TRBJ2-1; 11 bases agree with TRBD1. The junction had 3 bases not matched to a gene; V was cut back by 3 bases and J by 4 bases. CDR1 and CDR2 from the germline V gene are SGHRS and YFSETQ. The CDR3 contains 15 residues.